A selection of T cell receptor beta chains follows, all from one sample in a study of OX40 agonist ivuxolimab in advanced cancers. Assay: immunoSEQ multiplex PCR; the TCRdb copy retains only in-frame clones and omits some. The profile covers some 120,000 clones, with around 93% appearing a single time and approximately 0.81% taken by the ten largest. Sequencing was performed on CD4+ or CD8+ T cells sorted from blood, taken in a trial of the OX40 agonist ivuxolimab. The source is an adult with an advanced solid tumor such as melanoma, head and neck, liver or kidney cancer. Both conserved end residues are part of each CDR3. The D gene is left open where the match is weak. The size field is filled for only some rows; it gives once, few, many or a size class.

TRBJ2-3 . TRBV7-8 . CASSRTDTQYF TGTGCCAGCAGCCGCACAGATACGCAGTATTTT
TRBJ2-5 . TRBV18 few CASSGSPSGETQYF TGTGCCAGCTCAGGCAGCCCCTCCGGGGAGACCCAGTACTTC
TRBJ2-1 . TRBV27 . CASSFSTSSSYNEQFF TGTGCCAGCAGTTTCTCGACTTCCAGCTCCTACAATGAGCAGTTCTTC
TRBJ1-3 . TRBV15 . CATSRDLFSGNTIYF TGTGCCACCAGCAGAGATCTGTTCTCTGGAAACACCATATATTTT
TRBJ2-3 . TRBV5-4 . CASSSGLVSTDTQYF TGTGCCAGCAGCTCGGGTTTGGTGTCGACAGATACGCAGTATTTT
TRBJ2-7 TRBD2 TRBV6-5 . CASSYSMSGARYEQYF TGTGCCAGCAGTTACTCGATGAGCGGGGCCCGGTACGAGCAGTACTTC
TRBJ1-2 TRBD1 TRBV7-3 . CASSLTDRDGYGYTF TGTGCCAGCAGCTTAACCGACAGGGACGGTTATGGCTACACCTTC
TRBJ2-6 TRBD1 TRBV7-3 . CASSSGQGLSGANVLTF TGTGCCAGCAGCTCGGGACAGGGTTTGTCTGGGGCCAACGTCCTGACTTTC
TRBJ2-7 . TRBV6-5 . CASSYPPVEQYF TGTGCCAGCAGTTACCCACCCGTGGAGCAGTACTTC
TRBJ2-1 TRBD1 TRBV19 . CASSGQGAVNEQFF TGTGCCAGTAGTGGACAGGGGGCTGTCAATGAGCAGTTCTTC
TRBJ2-1 TRBD2 TRBV25-1 . CASRGGTSGYNEQFF TGTGCCAGCAGAGGAGGGACTAGCGGGTACAATGAGCAGTTCTTC